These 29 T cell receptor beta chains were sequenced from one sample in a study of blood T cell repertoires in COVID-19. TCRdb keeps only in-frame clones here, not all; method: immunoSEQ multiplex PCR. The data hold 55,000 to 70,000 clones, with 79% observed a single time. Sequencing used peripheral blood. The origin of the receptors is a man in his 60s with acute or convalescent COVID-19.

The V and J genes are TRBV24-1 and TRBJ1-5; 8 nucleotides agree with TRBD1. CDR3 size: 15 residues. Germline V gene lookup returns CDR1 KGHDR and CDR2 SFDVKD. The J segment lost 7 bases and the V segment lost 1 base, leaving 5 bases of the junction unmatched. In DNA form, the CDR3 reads TGTGCCACCAGTGATTTCAGGACAGGGAACCAGCCCCAGCATTTT. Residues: CATSDFRTGNQPQHF.

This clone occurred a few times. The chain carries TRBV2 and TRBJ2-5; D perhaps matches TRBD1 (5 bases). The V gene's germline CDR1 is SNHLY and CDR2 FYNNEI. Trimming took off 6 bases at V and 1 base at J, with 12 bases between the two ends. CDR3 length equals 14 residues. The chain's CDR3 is CASSERQSQETQYF. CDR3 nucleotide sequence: TGTGCCAGCAGCGAACGACAGTCCCAAGAGACCCAGTACTTC.

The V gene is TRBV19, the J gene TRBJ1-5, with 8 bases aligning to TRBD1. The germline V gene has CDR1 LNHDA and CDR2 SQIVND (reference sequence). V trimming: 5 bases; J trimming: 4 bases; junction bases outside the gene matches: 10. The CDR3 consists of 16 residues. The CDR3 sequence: CASSFFGQGPNQPQHF. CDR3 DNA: TGTGCCAGTAGTTTCTTCGGACAGGGCCCGAATCAGCCCCAGCATTTT.

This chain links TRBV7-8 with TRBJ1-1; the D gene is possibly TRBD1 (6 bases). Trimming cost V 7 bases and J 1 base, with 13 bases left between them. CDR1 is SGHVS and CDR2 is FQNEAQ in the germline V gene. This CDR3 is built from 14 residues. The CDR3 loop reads CASTHGRGNTEAFF. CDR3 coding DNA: TGTGCCAGCACCCATGGCAGGGGGAACACTGAAGCTTTCTTT.

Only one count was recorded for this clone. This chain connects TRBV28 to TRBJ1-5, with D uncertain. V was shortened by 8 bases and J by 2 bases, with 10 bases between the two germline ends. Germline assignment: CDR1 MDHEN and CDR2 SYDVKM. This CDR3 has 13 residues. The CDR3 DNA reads TGTGCCAGCTCGCCTCGGGGCAATCAGCCCCAGCATTTT. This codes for CASSPRGNQPQHF.

In DNA, the CDR3 is TGTGCCAGTAGTATAGGGGCTTTCGGTGGCTACACCTTC. It translates to CASSIGAFGGYTF. This chain connects TRBV19 to TRBJ1-2; D gene unclear. V was shortened by 1 base and J by 7 bases, with 10 bases between the two germline ends. Germline CDR1 reads LNHDA; CDR2 reads SQIVND (reference sequence). This CDR3 contains 13 residues.

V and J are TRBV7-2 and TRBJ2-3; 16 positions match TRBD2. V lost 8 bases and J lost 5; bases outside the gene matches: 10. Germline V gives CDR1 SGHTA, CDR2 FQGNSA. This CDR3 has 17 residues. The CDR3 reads CASHHGTSGGAVDTQYF. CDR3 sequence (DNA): TGTGCCAGCCATCACGGGACTAGCGGGGGGGCCGTAGATACGCAGTATTTT.

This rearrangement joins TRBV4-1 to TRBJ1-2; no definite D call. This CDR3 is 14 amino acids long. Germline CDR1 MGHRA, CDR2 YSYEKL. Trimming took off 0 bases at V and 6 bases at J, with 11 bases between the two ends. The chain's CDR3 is CASSQDSGADGYTF. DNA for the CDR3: TGCGCCAGCAGCCAAGATTCGGGAGCGGATGGCTACACCTTC.

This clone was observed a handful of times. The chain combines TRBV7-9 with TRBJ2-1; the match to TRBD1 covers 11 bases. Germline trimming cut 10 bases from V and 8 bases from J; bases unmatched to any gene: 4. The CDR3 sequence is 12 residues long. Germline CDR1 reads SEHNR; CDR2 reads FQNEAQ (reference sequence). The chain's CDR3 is CATRDRGDEQFF. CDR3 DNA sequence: TGTGCCACCCGGGACAGGGGGGATGAGCAGTTCTTC. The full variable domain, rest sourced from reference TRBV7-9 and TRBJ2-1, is DTGVSQNPRHKITKRGQNVTFRCDPISEHNRLYWYRQTLGQGPEFLTYFQNEAQLEKSRLLSDRFSAERPKGSFSTLEIQRTEQGDSAMYLCATRDRGDEQFFGPGTRLTVL.

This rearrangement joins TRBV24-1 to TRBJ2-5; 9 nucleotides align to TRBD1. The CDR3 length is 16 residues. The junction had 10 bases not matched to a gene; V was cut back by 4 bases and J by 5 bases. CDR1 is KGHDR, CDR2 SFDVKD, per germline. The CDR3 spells CATSESGTGFRETQYF. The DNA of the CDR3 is TGTGCCACCAGTGAGTCCGGGACAGGGTTTCGGGAGACCCAGTACTTC.

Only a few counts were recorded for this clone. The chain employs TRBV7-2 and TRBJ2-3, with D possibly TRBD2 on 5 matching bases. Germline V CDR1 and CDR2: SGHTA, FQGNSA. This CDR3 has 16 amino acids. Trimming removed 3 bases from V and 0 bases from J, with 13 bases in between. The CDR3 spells CASSFRTGYSTDTQYF. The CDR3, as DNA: TGTGCCAGCAGCTTCCGGACGGGATATAGCACAGATACGCAGTATTTT.

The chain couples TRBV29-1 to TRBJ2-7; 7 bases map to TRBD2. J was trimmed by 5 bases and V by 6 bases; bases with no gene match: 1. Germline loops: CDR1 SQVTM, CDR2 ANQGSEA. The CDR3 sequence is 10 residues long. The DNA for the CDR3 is TGCAGCGTCGGGAGGCACGAGCAGTACTTC. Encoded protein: CSVGRHEQYF.

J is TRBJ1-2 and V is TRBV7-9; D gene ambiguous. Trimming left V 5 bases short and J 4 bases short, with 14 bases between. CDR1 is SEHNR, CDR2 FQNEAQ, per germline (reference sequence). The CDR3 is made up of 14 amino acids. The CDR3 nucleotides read TGTGCCAGCAGCCCTAGGGCCGGGAGCTATGGCTACACCTTC. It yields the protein CASSPRAGSYGYTF.

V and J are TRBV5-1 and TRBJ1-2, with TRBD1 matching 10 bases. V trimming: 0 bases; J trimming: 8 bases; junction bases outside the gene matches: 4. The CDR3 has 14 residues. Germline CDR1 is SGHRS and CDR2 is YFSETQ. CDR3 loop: CASSLEGQGMGYTF. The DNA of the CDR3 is TGCGCCAGCAGCTTGGAGGGACAGGGGATGGGCTACACCTTC.

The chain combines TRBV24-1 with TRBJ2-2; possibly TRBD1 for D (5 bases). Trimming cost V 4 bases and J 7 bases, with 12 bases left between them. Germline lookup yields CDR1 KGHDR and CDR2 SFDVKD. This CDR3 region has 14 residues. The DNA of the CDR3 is TGTGCCACCAGTGACTCGCAGGGTGGCGGGGAGCTGTTTTTT. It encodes CATSDSQGGGELFF.

CDR3 residues: CSASFRDYEKLFF. The CDR3, as DNA: TGCAGTGCTAGTTTCAGGGACTATGAAAAACTGTTTTTT. The chain couples TRBV20-1 to TRBJ1-4; possible D gene TRBD1, 5 bases. This CDR3 has 13 residues. Per the germline V gene, CDR1 is DFQATT and CDR2 is SNEGSKA (reference sequence). Trimming shortened V by 3 bases and J by 6 bases, and 11 bases separated the two germline ends.

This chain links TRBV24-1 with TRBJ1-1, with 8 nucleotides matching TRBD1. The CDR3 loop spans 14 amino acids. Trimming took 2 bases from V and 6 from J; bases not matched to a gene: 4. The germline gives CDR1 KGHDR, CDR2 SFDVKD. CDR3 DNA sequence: TGTGCCACCAGTGATTCAGGGGGCGAGCCTGAAGCTTTCTTT. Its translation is CATSDSGGEPEAFF.

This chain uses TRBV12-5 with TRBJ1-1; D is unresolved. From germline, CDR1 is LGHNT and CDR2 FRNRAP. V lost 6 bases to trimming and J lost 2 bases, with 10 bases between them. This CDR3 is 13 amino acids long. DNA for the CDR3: TGTGCTAGTGGCCTATCCCGTAACACTGAAGCTTTCTTT. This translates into CASGLSRNTEAFF.

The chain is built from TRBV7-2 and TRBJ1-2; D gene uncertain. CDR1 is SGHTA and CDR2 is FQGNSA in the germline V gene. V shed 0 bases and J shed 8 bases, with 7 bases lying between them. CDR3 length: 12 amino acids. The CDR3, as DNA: TGTGCCAGCAGCTTAGCGCTAGGCGGCTACACCTTC. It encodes CASSLALGGYTF.

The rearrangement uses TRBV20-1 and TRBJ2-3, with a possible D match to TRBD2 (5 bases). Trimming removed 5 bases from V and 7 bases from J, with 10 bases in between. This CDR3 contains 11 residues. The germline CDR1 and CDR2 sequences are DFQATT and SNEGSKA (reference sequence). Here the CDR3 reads CSAPLGNTQYF. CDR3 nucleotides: TGCAGTGCTCCTCTCGGGAATACGCAGTATTTT.

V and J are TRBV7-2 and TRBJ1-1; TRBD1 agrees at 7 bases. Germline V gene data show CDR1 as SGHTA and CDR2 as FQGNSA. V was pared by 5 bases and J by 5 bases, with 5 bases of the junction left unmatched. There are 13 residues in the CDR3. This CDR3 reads CASSGTGDTEAFF. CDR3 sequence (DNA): TGTGCCAGCAGCGGAACAGGGGATACTGAAGCTTTCTTT.

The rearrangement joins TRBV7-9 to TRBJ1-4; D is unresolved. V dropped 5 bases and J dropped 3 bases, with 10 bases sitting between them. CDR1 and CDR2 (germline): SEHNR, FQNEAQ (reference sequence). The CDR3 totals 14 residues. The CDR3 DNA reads TGTGCCAGCAGCCCCGGACTTGCTAATGAAAAACTGTTTTTT. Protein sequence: CASSPGLANEKLFF.

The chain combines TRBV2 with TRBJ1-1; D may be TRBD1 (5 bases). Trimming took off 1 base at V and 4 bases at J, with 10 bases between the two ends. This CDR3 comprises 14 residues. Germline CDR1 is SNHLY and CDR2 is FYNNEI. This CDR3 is CASSEGGGVTEAFF. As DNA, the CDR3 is TGTGCCAGCAGTGAAGGGGGGGGAGTCACTGAAGCTTTCTTT.

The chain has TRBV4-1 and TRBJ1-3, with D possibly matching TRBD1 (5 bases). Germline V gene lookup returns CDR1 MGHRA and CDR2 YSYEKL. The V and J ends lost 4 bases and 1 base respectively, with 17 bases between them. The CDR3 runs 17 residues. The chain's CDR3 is CASSPQLRTGSGNTIYF. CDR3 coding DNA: TGCGCCAGCAGCCCCCAACTTCGAACAGGTTCTGGAAACACCATATATTTT.

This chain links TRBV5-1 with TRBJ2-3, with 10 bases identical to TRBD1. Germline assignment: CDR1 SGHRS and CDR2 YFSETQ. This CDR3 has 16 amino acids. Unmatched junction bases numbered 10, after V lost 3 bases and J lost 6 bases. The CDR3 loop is CASSSLGQGITDTQYF. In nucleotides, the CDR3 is TGCGCCAGCAGCTCCCTGGGACAGGGGATAACCGATACGCAGTATTTT.

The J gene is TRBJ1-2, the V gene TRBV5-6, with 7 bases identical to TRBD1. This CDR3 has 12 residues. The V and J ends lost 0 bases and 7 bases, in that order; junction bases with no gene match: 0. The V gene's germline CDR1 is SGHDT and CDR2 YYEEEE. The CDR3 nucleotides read TGTGCCAGCAGCTTGGACAGGGGTGGCTACACCTTC. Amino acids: CASSLDRGGYTF.

The CDR3 loop reads CASSRGGRNNEQFF. The DNA of the CDR3 is TGTGCCAGCAGCCGCGGGGGAAGGAACAATGAGCAGTTCTTC. V and J are TRBV11-2 and TRBJ2-1; 7 bases fit TRBD2. J lost 5 bases, V lost 5 bases, and 6 bases had no gene match. The CDR3 length is 14 residues. Germline V gene lookup returns CDR1 SGHAT and CDR2 FQNNGV.

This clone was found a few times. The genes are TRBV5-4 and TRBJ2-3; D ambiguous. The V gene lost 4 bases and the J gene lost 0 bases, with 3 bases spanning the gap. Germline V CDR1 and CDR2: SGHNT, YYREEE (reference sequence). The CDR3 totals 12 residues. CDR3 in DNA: TGTGCCAGCAGCCTGAGCACAGATACGCAGTATTTT. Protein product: CASSLSTDTQYF.

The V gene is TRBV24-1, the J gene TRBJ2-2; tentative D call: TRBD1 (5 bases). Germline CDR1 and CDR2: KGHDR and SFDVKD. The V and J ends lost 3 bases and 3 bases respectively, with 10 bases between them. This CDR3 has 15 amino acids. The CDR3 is CATSDGDRHTGELFF. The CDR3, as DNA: TGTGCCACCAGTGATGGTGACAGACACACCGGGGAGCTGTTTTTT.